In its sample, the clone carrying this TCR beta chain was seen a few times. What it binds is not known. This specimen comes from a study of T cell repertoires in cytomegalovirus infection. The overall study: Well-studied HLA-B-restricted epitopes and recently identified HLA-C-restricted epitopes of CMV were both used in the study. Public TCR beta signatures indicated both CMV infection and matching HLA type.

Findings and caveats of the study: The study found HLA-C-restricted CMV-specific TCR beta clonotypes dominating the ex vivo response.

This CDR3 region has 12 residues. V was pared by 7 bases and J by 9 bases, with 14 bases between. Germline V lookup: CDR1 SGDLS, CDR2 YYNGEE. TCRdb reprocessed the reads with MiXCR, giving one entry per CDR3 protein. The repertoire has around 900,000 distinct CDR3 sequences, 30% to 40% of them found once; the top ten carry around 15%. The chain uses TRBV9 and TRBJ2-1; D remains unclear. The material was cultured CD8+ T cells from PBMCs, obtained from culture after CMV antigen stimulation. This receptor was identified in a human donor in good health (CMV status not recorded). Some clones in this sample may be carry-over from other donors' samples. In DNA, the CDR3 is TGTGCCAGCGGAGAGTGGTCTCGTGAGCAGTTCTTC. It codes for CASGEWSREQFF.